The 12 T cell receptor beta chains below all came from one sample that was sequenced in a study of cytomegalovirus exposure and HLA in healthy donors. It was with 60 Vbeta and 13 Jbeta primers that the PCR ran. Generated by immunoSEQ multiplex PCR, the TCRdb table keeps only in-frame clones and is missing some. The sample lists over 150,000 clones; 75% to 85% were seen once. Sequencing used PBMCs. These receptors were taken from a woman aged 18 to 35 in good health and CMV-seronegative.

The table lists this clone with a count of one. The V gene is TRBV7-2, the J gene TRBJ1-3, with unresolved D. The CDR3 sequence is 15 residues long. Trimming shortened V by 2 bases and J by 1 base, and 9 bases separated the two germline ends. The germline gives CDR1 SGHTA, CDR2 FQGNSA. The DNA for the CDR3 is TGTGCCAGCAGCTTACGGGTGCCATCTGGAAACACCATATATTTT. This gives the protein CASSLRVPSGNTIYF.

The chain uses TRBV5-5 and TRBJ1-4; 7 bases align to TRBD1. Germline trimming cut 1 base from V and 5 bases from J; bases unmatched to any gene: 11. Germline CDR1 is SGHKS and CDR2 is YYEKEE (reference sequence). CDR3 length: 17 residues. This chain's CDR3 is CASSLRPRTGDNEKLFF. Here the CDR3 DNA reads TGTGCCAGCAGCTTGAGGCCCCGGACAGGTGACAATGAAAAACTGTTTTTT.

This chain uses TRBV7-9 with TRBJ2-7; D gene ambiguous. Germline-derived CDR1 and CDR2 are SEHNR and FQNEAQ (reference sequence). With 5 bases removed from V and 3 bases from J, the gap between germline ends came to 5 bases. The CDR3 sequence is 11 residues long. In DNA form, the CDR3 reads TGTGCCAGCAGCCAATTCTACGAGCAGTACTTC. This gives the protein CASSQFYEQYF.

The chain carries TRBV6-1 and TRBJ2-7, with TRBD2 matching 11 bases. V was clipped by 6 bases and J by 5 bases; unmatched bases: 9. The CDR3 is 15 amino acids. Germline V gene sequence: CDR1 MNHNS, CDR2 SASEGT. The CDR3 region is CASSPGTSGRHEQYF. CDR3 in DNA: TGTGCCAGCAGCCCCGGGACTAGCGGACGCCACGAGCAGTACTTC.

V and J are TRBV28 and TRBJ1-2; 8 bases map to TRBD1. Germline values: CDR1 MDHEN, CDR2 SYDVKM. The J segment lost 4 bases and the V segment lost 5 bases, leaving 9 bases of the junction unmatched. The length of the CDR3 is 15 residues. DNA for the CDR3: TGTGCCAGCAGTCCCGACCCCCAGGGGGCCTATGGCTACACCTTC. Encoded protein: CASSPDPQGAYGYTF.

The V and J genes are TRBV7-9 and TRBJ2-5; TRBD1 matches at 8 bases. Losses at the gene ends were 5 bases for V and 2 bases for J; bases not matched to a gene: 7. The CDR3 has 15 residues. The germline CDR1 and CDR2 sequences are SEHNR and FQNEAQ (reference sequence). Written as DNA, the CDR3 is TGTGCCAGCAGCCCTCCCCGGGACAGGCAAGAGACCCAGTACTTC. Its translation: CASSPPRDRQETQYF.

This clone was detected once. V usage is TRBV5-1 and J usage is TRBJ2-7; 7 nucleotides align to TRBD1. V was clipped by 1 base and J by 1 base; unmatched bases: 2. The germline CDR1 and CDR2 sequences are SGHRS and YFSETQ. The CDR3 extends over 14 amino acids. The CDR3 here is CASSLRDRSYEQYF. DNA for the CDR3: TGCGCCAGCAGCTTGAGGGACAGATCCTACGAGCAGTACTTC.

The rearrangement uses TRBV4-1 and TRBJ1-4, with 7 bases matching TRBD1. The CDR3 has 15 amino acids. Germline values: CDR1 MGHRA, CDR2 YSYEKL. J gave up 4 bases and V 1 base, and 3 bases lay outside the gene matches. Written as DNA, the CDR3 is TGCGCCAGCAGCCAAGGACAGGGAAATAATGAAAAACTGTTTTTT. Its translation is CASSQGQGNNEKLFF.

CDR3 nucleotides: TGTGCCAGCAGCTCGATCCCGGGTTTCTATGGCTACACCTTC. Translated: CASSSIPGFYGYTF. V and J are TRBV7-9 and TRBJ1-2; D not resolved. CDR3 length: 14 residues. Germline CDR1 SEHNR, CDR2 FQNEAQ (reference sequence). V lost 4 bases to trimming and J lost 4 bases, with 13 bases between them.

The chain is built from TRBV5-1 and TRBJ2-1; the D gene is possibly TRBD1 (6 bases). The V gene lost 0 bases and the J gene lost 6 bases, with 13 bases spanning the gap. CDR3 size: 15 residues. CDR1 and CDR2 from the germline V gene are SGHRS and YFSETQ. Written as DNA, the CDR3 is TGCGCCAGCAGCTTGGCCAGGCAGGGGATCAATGAGCAGTTCTTC. Translated, it gives CASSLARQGINEQFF.

The chain uses TRBV4-2 and TRBJ2-5; 15 bases agree with TRBD2. Per the germline V gene, CDR1 is LGHNA and CDR2 is YNFKEQ. With V trimmed by 5 bases and J by 2 bases, 6 bases remained unmatched. The CDR3 covers 17 residues. The CDR3 coding sequence is TGTGCCAGCAGCTCCCAGGGACTAGCGGGGGGTCAAGAGACCCAGTACTTC. This encodes CASSSQGLAGGQETQYF.

This chain uses TRBV7-2 with TRBJ1-6; weak D call: TRBD1 (6 bases). The CDR3 length is 19 residues. CDR1 is SGHTA and CDR2 is FQGNSA in the germline V gene. Trimming left V 1 base short and J 0 bases short, with 16 bases between. CDR3 DNA: TGTGCCAGCAGCTTAGTCAAGGCGGTCAGGGGCTCCTATAATTCACCCCTCCACTTT. Residues: CASSLVKAVRGSYNSPLHF.